Each of the 12 T cell receptor beta chains below was sequenced from the same sample in a study of blood T cell repertoires in COVID-19. The assay was immunoSEQ multiplex PCR, and TCRdb's table has in-frame clones only and misses some. Among 350,000 to 450,000 clones listed, under 85% were seen once. The sample consisted of PBMCs or T cells enriched from blood (not recorded which). Receptors originate from a woman aged 45-65 years who had recovered from COVID-19.

This chain links TRBV9 with TRBJ2-7; a weak D match, TRBD2 (5 bases). Germline CDR1 SGDLS, CDR2 YYNGEE. Trimming pared 6 bases from V and 0 bases from J, leaving 13 bases between. CDR3 length: 14 residues. DNA for the CDR3: TGTGCCAGCACCAGGCGGGCCAGCTCCTACGAGCAGTACTTC. Translating it yields CASTRRASSYEQYF.

This chain connects TRBV19 to TRBJ1-1; D may be TRBD1 (6 bases). Germline V gene sequence: CDR1 LNHDA, CDR2 SQIVND (reference sequence). V lost 7 bases and J lost 1, with 16 bases in between. The CDR3 contains 15 residues. The CDR3 is CASTPLDSPNTEAFF. Here the CDR3 DNA reads TGTGCCAGTACTCCACTGGACAGCCCGAACACTGAAGCTTTCTTT.

V is TRBV7-9 and J is TRBJ2-3, with 10 bases aligning to TRBD1. Germline V CDR1 and CDR2: SEHNR, FQNEAQ (reference sequence). V lost 5 bases and J lost 2; bases outside the gene matches: 4. The CDR3 is 15 amino acids. The CDR3 is CASSPGQGVTDTQYF. The CDR3 DNA reads TGTGCCAGCAGCCCCGGACAGGGGGTCACAGATACGCAGTATTTT.

The V call is TRBV6-5, the J call TRBJ2-7; TRBD2 agrees at 9 bases. Germline CDR1 reads MNHEY; CDR2 reads SVGAGI. CDR3 size: 12 residues. The ends lost 6 bases at V and 5 bases at J; junction bases unmatched: 2. The DNA of the CDR3 is TGTGCCAGCAGGGCGGGGGGGGACGAGCAGTACTTC. It is translated as CASRAGGDEQYF.

The chain uses TRBV30 and TRBJ1-6; tentatively, D is TRBD1 (5 bases). In germline, CDR1 is GTSNPN, CDR2 SVGIG (reference sequence). The CDR3 is 18 amino acids. V was shortened by 3 bases and J by 7 bases, with 25 bases between the two germline ends. The CDR3 loop reads CAWSAAFTTQGGNSPLHF. CDR3 coding DNA: TGTGCCTGGAGCGCAGCCTTCACAACCCAGGGTGGAAATTCACCCCTCCACTTT. Together with reference TRBV30 and TRBJ1-6, the CDR3 gives the full variable domain: SQTIHQWPATLVQPVGSPLSLECTVEGTSNPNLYWYRQAAGRGLQLLFYSVGIGQISSEVPQNLSASRPQDRQFILSSKKLLLSDSGFYLCAWSAAFTTQGGNSPLHFGNGTRLTVT.

This sequence joins TRBV6-1 and TRBJ2-3, with D perhaps TRBD1 (6 bases). V was pared by 2 bases and J by 2 bases, with 14 bases between. CDR3 length: 16 amino acids. In germline, CDR1 is MNHNS, CDR2 SASEGT. The CDR3 loop is CASSEMARGFTDTQYF. CDR3 in DNA: TGTGCCAGCAGTGAAATGGCCAGGGGCTTCACAGATACGCAGTATTTT.

J is TRBJ1-1 and V is TRBV6-2 or TRBV6-3, with D possibly matching TRBD1 (5 bases). V was cut by 2 bases and J by 10 bases, with 14 bases left in between. The germline CDR1 and CDR2 sequences are MNHEY and SVGEGT. This CDR3 region has 13 residues. CDR3 bases: TGTGCCAGCAGTTACCATGACAGAGGTGTAGCTTTCTTT. Residues: CASSYHDRGVAFF.

The genes are TRBV5-1 and TRBJ1-1; D call uncertain. Per the germline V gene, CDR1 is SGHRS and CDR2 is YFSETQ. V was trimmed by 6 bases and J by 4 bases, leaving 16 bases between them. The CDR3 runs to 14 residues. CDR3 in amino acids: CASTQRGIGTEAFF. The CDR3 DNA sequence: TGCGCCAGCACCCAGCGGGGTATCGGCACTGAAGCTTTCTTT.

This clone was seen just once. The chain combines TRBV19 with TRBJ2-1; the D is unclear. With 1 base removed from V and 10 bases from J, the gap between germline ends came to 14 bases. The germline V gene has CDR1 LNHDA and CDR2 SQIVND (reference sequence). The CDR3 has 14 amino acids. CDR3 amino acids: CASSIVGSRFEQFF. CDR3 in DNA: TGTGCCAGTAGTATAGTAGGTTCCAGGTTCGAGCAGTTCTTC.

The chain links TRBV6-2 or TRBV6-3 to TRBJ2-2; D ambiguous. V lost 8 bases to trimming and J lost 4 bases, with 14 bases between them. The germline CDR1 and CDR2 sequences are MNHEY and SVGEGT. The CDR3 is 14 residues long. CDR3 nucleotide sequence: TGTGCCAGCCGTTCCCACGGCGGCACCGGGGAGCTGTTTTTT. Protein: CASRSHGGTGELFF.

The chain carries TRBV7-9 and TRBJ2-7, with a possible D match to TRBD1 (6 bases). V was pared by 6 bases and J by 5 bases, with 17 bases between. CDR3 size: 14 residues. Germline V CDR1 and CDR2: SEHNR, FQNEAQ (reference sequence). CDR3 amino acids: CASRPGDHGDEQYF. In DNA form, the CDR3 reads TGTGCCAGCAGGCCAGGGGATCACGGGGACGAGCAGTACTTC.

The V gene is TRBV29-1, the J gene TRBJ1-5; D gene uncertain. V was shortened by 4 bases and J by 2 bases, with 9 bases between the two germline ends. Germline CDR1 reads SQVTM; CDR2 reads ANQGSEA. The CDR3 has 13 residues. The CDR3, as DNA: TGCAGCGTTGGTCAGGAGGGCAATCAGCCCCAGCATTTT. Translation gives CSVGQEGNQPQHF.